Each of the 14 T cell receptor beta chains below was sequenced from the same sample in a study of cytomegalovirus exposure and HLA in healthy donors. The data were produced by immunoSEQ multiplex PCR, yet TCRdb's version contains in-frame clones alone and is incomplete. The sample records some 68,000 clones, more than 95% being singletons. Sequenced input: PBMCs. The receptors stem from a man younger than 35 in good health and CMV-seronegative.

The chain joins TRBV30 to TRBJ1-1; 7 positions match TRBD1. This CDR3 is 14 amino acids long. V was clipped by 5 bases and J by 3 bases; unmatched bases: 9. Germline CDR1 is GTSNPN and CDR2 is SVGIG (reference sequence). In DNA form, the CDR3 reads TGTGCCTGGGAGGACAGGTGGACGTACACTGAAGCTTTCTTT. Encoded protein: CAWEDRWTYTEAFF.

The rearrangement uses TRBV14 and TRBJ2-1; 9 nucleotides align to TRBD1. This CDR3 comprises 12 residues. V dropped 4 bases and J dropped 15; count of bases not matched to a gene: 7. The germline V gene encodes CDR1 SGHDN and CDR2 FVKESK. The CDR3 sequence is CASSLPGQGLFF. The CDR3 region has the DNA TGTGCCAGCAGCCTACCGGGACAGGGTCTGTTCTTC.

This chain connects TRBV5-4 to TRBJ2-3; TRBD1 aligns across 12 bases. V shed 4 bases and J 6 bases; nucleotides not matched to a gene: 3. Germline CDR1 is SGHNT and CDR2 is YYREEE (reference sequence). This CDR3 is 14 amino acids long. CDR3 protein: CASSGDRGLDTQYF. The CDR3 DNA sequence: TGTGCCAGCAGCGGGGACAGGGGGCTGGATACGCAGTATTTT.

Written as DNA, the CDR3 is TGTGCCAGCAGGGGACAGGGGGCTGGCAATCAGCCCCAGCATTTT. It encodes CASRGQGAGNQPQHF. The genes are TRBV6-6 and TRBJ1-5; 12 nucleotides agree with TRBD1. CDR3 size: 15 residues. J lost 2 bases, V lost 6 bases, and 2 bases had no gene match. The germline V gene encodes CDR1 MNHNY and CDR2 SVGAGI (reference sequence).

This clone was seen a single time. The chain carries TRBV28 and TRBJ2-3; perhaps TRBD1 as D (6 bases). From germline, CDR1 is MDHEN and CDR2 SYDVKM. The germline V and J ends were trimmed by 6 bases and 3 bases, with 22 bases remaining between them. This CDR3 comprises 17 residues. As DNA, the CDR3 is TGTGCCAGCAGGGAAGTTTGGGGGCTCGGGAAAACAGATACGCAGTATTTT. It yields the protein CASREVWGLGKTDTQYF.

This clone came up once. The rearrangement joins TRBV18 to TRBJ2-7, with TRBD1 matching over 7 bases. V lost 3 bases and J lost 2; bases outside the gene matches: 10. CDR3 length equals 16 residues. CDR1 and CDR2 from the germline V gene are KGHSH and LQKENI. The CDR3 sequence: CASSPIHEGQTYEQYF. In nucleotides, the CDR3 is TGTGCCAGCTCACCGATACATGAGGGACAGACCTACGAGCAGTACTTC.

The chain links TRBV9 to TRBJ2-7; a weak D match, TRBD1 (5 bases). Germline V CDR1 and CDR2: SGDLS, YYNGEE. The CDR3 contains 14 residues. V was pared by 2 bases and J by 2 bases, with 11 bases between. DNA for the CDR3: TGTGCCAGCAGCGTCAAACCGGACACCTACGAGCAGTACTTC. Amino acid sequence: CASSVKPDTYEQYF.

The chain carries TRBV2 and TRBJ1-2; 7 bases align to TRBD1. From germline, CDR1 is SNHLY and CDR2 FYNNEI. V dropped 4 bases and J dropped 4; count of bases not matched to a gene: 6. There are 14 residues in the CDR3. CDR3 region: CASSARRDSYGYTF. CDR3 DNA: TGTGCCAGCAGTGCCCGCCGGGACAGCTATGGCTACACCTTC. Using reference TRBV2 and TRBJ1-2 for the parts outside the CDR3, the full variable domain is EPEVTQTPSHQVTQMGQEVILRCVPISNHLYFYWYRQILGQKVEFLVSFYNNEISEKSEIFDDQFSVERPDGSNFTLKIRSTKLEDSAMYFCASSARRDSYGYTFGSGTRLTVV.

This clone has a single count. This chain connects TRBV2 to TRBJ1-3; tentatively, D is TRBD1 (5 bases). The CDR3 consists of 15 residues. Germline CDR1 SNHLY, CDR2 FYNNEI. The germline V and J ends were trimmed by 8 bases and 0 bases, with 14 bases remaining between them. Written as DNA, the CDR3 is TGTGCCAGCGTATCGACAGTCTCCTCTGGAAACACCATATATTTT. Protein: CASVSTVSSGNTIYF.

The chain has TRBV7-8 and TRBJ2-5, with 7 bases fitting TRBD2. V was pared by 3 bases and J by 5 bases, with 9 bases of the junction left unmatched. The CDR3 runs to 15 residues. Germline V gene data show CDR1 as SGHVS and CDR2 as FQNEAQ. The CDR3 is CASSLGGSGSETQYF. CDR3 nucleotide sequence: TGTGCCAGCAGCTTGGGCGGGAGTGGTTCGGAGACCCAGTACTTC. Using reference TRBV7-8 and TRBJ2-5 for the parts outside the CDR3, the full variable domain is GAGVSQSPRYKVAKRGQDVALRCDPISGHVSLFWYQQALGQGPEFLTYFQNEAQLDKSGLPSDRFFAERPEGSVSTLKIQRTQQEDSAVYLCASSLGGSGSETQYFGPGTRLLVL.

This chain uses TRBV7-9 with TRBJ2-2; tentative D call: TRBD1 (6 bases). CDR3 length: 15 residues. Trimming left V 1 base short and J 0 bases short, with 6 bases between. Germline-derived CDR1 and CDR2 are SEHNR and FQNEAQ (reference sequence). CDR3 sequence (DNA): TGTGCCAGCAGCTTAGGACAGGCGAACACCGGGGAGCTGTTTTTT. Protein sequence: CASSLGQANTGELFF. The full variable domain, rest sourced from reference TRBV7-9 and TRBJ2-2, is DTGVSQNPRHKITKRGQNVTFRCDPISEHNRLYWYRQTLGQGPEFLTYFQNEAQLEKSRLLSDRFSAERPKGSFSTLEIQRTEQGDSAMYLCASSLGQANTGELFFGEGSRLTVL.

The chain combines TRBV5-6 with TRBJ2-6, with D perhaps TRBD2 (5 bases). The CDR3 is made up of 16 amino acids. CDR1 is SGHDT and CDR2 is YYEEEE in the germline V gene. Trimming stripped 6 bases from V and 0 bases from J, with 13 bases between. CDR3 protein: CASTGLGASGANVLTF. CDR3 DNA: TGTGCCAGCACAGGACTGGGAGCCTCTGGGGCCAACGTCCTGACTTTC. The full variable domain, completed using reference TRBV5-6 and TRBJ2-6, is DAGVTQSPTHLIKTRGQQVTLRCSPKSGHDTVSWYQQALGQGPQFIFQYYEEEERQRGNFPDRFSGHQFPNYSSELNVNALLLGDSALYLCASTGLGASGANVLTFGAGSRLTVL.

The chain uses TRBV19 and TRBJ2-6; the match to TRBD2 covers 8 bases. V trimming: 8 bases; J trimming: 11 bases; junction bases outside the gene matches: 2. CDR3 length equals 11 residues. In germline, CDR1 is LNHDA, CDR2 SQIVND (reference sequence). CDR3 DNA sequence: TGTGCCAGTGGACTAGCAGACGTCCTGACTTTC. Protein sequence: CASGLADVLTF.

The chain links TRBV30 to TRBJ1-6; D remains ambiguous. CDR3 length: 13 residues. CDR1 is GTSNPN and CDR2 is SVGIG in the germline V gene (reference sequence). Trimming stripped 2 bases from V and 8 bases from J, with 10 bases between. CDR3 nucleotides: TGTGCCTGGAGTCTCCTTGCGGATTCACCCCTCCACTTT. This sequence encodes CAWSLLADSPLHF.